There are a few counts of the clone carrying this T cell receptor beta chain. This sample stems from a study of blood T cell repertoires in COVID-19. The CDR3 loop spans 15 amino acids. J gave up 13 bases and V 0 bases, and 9 bases lay outside the gene matches. CDR1 and CDR2 (germline): KGHSH, LQKENI. Assay used: immunoSEQ multiplex PCR; TCRdb lists only in-frame clones, some missing. The sample shows over 45,000 clones, 70% to 75% of them seen only once. The TCR comes from a woman aged 50 to 60 with active or convalescent COVID-19. The V call is TRBV18, the J call TRBJ2-6; TRBD1 matches 7 bases. Material: peripheral blood. The CDR3 loop is CASSPPRQGQGVLTF. The CDR3 region has the DNA TGTGCCAGCTCACCACCGAGACAGGGCCAGGGTGTCCTGACTTTC. Drawing the rest from reference TRBV18 and TRBJ2-6, the complete variable domain is NAGVMQNPRHLVRRRGQEARLRCSPMKGHSHVYWYRQLPEEGLKFMVYLQKENIIDESGMPKERFSAEFPKEGPSILRIQQVVRGDSAAYFCASSPPRQGQGVLTFGAGSRLTVL.